This T cell receptor beta chain was recorded in a study of blood T cell repertoires in COVID-19. Germline CDR1 is MGHDK and CDR2 is SYGVNS. After removal of 5 bases from V and 7 bases from J, the junction contained 4 bases not matched to a gene. This CDR3 comprises 14 residues. In the authors' workflow: Scientists estimated how many nucleated cells there were by amplifying reference gene primers. Libraries were prepared by immunoSEQ multiplex PCR; TCRdb keeps only in-frame clonotypes and omits some of them. V and J calls and clone size are given by that table; D and trimming were obtained from the DNA. Of around 200,000 clones listed, roughly 78% are singletons.

The gene calls are TRBV25-1 and TRBJ1-4; TRBD1 matches at 10 bases. Sample: peripheral blood. The TCR was taken from a woman older than 75 with active or convalescent COVID-19. The CDR3, as DNA: TGTGCCAGCAGTAAGACAGGGGGCGGTGAAAAACTGTTTTTT. Its protein is CASSKTGGGEKLFF.